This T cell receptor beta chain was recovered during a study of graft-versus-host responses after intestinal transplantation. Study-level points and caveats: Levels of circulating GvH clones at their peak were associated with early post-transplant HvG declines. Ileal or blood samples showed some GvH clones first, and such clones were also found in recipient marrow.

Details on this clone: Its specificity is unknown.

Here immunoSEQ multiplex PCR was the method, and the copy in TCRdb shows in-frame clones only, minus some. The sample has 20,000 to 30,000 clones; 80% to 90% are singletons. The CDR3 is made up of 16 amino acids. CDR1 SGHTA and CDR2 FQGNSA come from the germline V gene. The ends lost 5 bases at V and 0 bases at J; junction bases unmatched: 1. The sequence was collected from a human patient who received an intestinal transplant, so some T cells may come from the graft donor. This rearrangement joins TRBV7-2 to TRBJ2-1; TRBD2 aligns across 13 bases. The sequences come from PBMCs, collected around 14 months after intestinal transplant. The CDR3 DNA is TGTGCCAGCAGCCGGACTAGCGGGAGCTCCTACAATGAGCAGTTCTTC. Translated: CASSRTSGSSYNEQFF.